The next 19 T cell receptor beta chains were all read from a single sample in a study of T-cell reconstitution after alpha-beta-depleted transplantation in children. It was with unique molecular identifiers that the TCRbeta library was prepared. TCRdb ran MiXCR on the PCR reads and lists one entry per CDR3 protein. The profile shows around 700,000 distinct CDR3 sequences, around 13% of them singletons. The material was PBMCs, obtained before TCRalphabeta/CD19-depleted stem cell transplant. All receptors derive from a girl aged 2 to 9 with congenital amegakaryocytic thrombocytopenia, due to receive a stem cell transplant.

The V and J genes are TRBV20-1 and TRBJ2-5, with 8 bases matching TRBD2. The CDR3 length is 15 residues. Germline V gives CDR1 DFQATT, CDR2 SNEGSKA (reference sequence). Trimming at V came to 3 bases and at J to 5 bases, leaving 11 bases not matched to a gene. CDR3 residues: CSASPPGGPVETQYF. The DNA for the CDR3 is TGCAGTGCTAGTCCCCCGGGAGGGCCCGTGGAGACCCAGTACTTC.

This clonotype was detected only a few times. V gene TRBV14 combines with J gene TRBJ1-1; D is possibly TRBD1 (6 bases). With 6 bases removed from V and 1 base from J, the gap between germline ends came to 15 bases. The CDR3 is 15 residues long. Germline assignment: CDR1 SGHDN and CDR2 FVKESK. For the CDR3, the DNA is TGTGCCAGCAGAACTACGGGACACGCGAACACTGAAGCTTTCTTT. It codes for CASRTTGHANTEAFF.

In this sample, this clonotype turned up a few times. The gene calls are TRBV7-3 and TRBJ2-1; 7 nucleotides line up with TRBD2. The length of the CDR3 is 13 residues. CDR1 SGHTA and CDR2 FQGTGA come from the germline V gene. The V gene end was trimmed by 4 bases and the J gene end by 9 bases; junction bases not matched to a gene: 6. The chain's CDR3 is CASSSIAGAEQFF. The CDR3 DNA sequence: TGTGCCAGCAGCTCAATAGCGGGTGCTGAGCAGTTCTTC.

This clonotype showed up just a few times. V gene TRBV20-1 combines with J gene TRBJ1-3; a weak D match, TRBD1 (5 bases). V was pared by 1 base and J by 0 bases, with 13 bases between. The CDR3 covers 16 residues. Germline V gene data show CDR1 as DFQATT and CDR2 as SNEGSKA (reference sequence). This CDR3 is CSARAHSGTSGNTIYF. The CDR3 DNA follows: TGCAGTGCTAGAGCCCATTCCGGGACCTCTGGAAACACCATATATTTT.

In its sample, this clonotype was seen a few times. The chain is built from TRBV5-5 and TRBJ2-5; 7 nucleotides agree with TRBD1. Germline V lookup: CDR1 SGHKS, CDR2 YYEKEE (reference sequence). Trimming at V came to 6 bases and at J to 0 bases, leaving 17 bases not matched to a gene. This CDR3 spans 18 amino acids. The CDR3: CASTYSLQGHYYQETQYF. In DNA, the CDR3 is TGTGCCAGCACTTACTCGCTACAGGGGCACTACTACCAAGAGACCCAGTACTTC.

This clonotype was recorded many times. The chain combines TRBV11-2 with TRBJ1-1; D gene uncertain. CDR1 is SGHAT and CDR2 is FQNNGV in the germline V gene. V dropped 1 base and J dropped 5 bases, with 14 bases sitting between them. This CDR3 region has 15 residues. This chain's CDR3 is CASSLARGSDTEAFF. For the CDR3, the DNA is TGTGCCAGCAGCTTAGCCCGGGGTTCGGATACTGAAGCTTTCTTT.

This clonotype was picked up many times. The chain has TRBV12-3 or TRBV12-4 and TRBJ2-7; 12 nucleotides match TRBD2. CDR3 length: 15 amino acids. The J segment lost 5 bases and the V segment lost 2 bases, leaving 4 bases of the junction unmatched. The CDR3 spells CASSLILAGGDEQYF. The CDR3 DNA sequence: TGTGCCAGCAGTTTAATACTAGCGGGAGGAGACGAGCAGTACTTC.

The CDR3 protein is CASRLAASSYNEQFF. In DNA form, the CDR3 reads TGCGCCAGCCGCTTAGCGGCGAGCTCCTACAATGAGCAGTTCTTC. The chain joins TRBV10-2 to TRBJ2-1, with TRBD2 as a possible D gene (6 bases). The CDR3 sequence is 15 residues long. Germline loops: CDR1 WSHSY, CDR2 SAAADI. Deletions cut 8 bases from V and 0 bases from J, with 14 bases between.

This clonotype occurred a few times. The chain employs TRBV5-5 and TRBJ1-4; D is perhaps TRBD1 (5 bases). The CDR3 consists of 17 residues. V was trimmed by 0 bases and J by 3 bases, leaving 15 bases between them. From germline, CDR1 is SGHKS and CDR2 YYEKEE (reference sequence). This CDR3 is CASSLGLGTGANEKLFF. For the CDR3, the DNA is TGTGCCAGCAGCTTGGGGCTGGGGACGGGAGCTAATGAAAAACTGTTTTTT. Full variable domain (remainder filled in from reference TRBV5-5 and TRBJ1-4): DAGVTQSPTHLIKTRGQQVTLRCSPISGHKSVSWYQQVLGQGPQFIFQYYEKEERGRGNFPDRFSARQFPNYSSELNVNALLLGDSALYLCASSLGLGTGANEKLFFGSGTQLSVL.

This clonotype has a handful of counts. The V call is TRBV28, the J call TRBJ2-5, with TRBD2 matching 10 bases. V shed 6 bases and J 5 bases; nucleotides not matched to a gene: 6. Germline V lookup: CDR1 MDHEN, CDR2 SYDVKM. This CDR3 has 14 residues. The CDR3 here is CASRSSGRVETQYF. The CDR3 nucleotides read TGTGCCAGCAGATCAAGCGGGAGGGTGGAGACCCAGTACTTC.

CDR3 sequence (DNA): TGTGCCAGCTCGACCCGAGAAAACTACGAGCAGTACTTC. It encodes CASSTRENYEQYF. The chain carries TRBV18 and TRBJ2-7; D remains ambiguous. The CDR3 has 13 residues. Germline assignment: CDR1 KGHSH and CDR2 LQKENI. The ends were cut back, 6 bases at V and 3 bases at J, with 12 bases in the middle.

The rearrangement joins TRBV9 to TRBJ1-2; D not certain. This CDR3 spans 15 amino acids. CDR1 SGDLS and CDR2 YYNGEE come from the germline V gene. With 2 bases removed from V and 0 bases from J, the gap between germline ends came to 11 bases. The CDR3 DNA reads TGTGCCAGCAGCGTGGCACTGGATGCTAACTATGGCTACACCTTC. It translates to CASSVALDANYGYTF.

For the CDR3, the DNA is TGCAGTGCTATTCTTAGCGGGAGCACCGGTGAGCAGTTCTTC. Residues: CSAILSGSTGEQFF. V is TRBV20-1 and J is TRBJ2-1; 9 bases fit TRBD2. Trimming took 4 bases from V and 9 from J; bases not matched to a gene: 10. Germline V gene sequence: CDR1 DFQATT, CDR2 SNEGSKA (reference sequence). The CDR3 runs to 14 residues.

This sequence joins TRBV4-1 and TRBJ2-1, with 9 bases lining up with TRBD2. From germline, CDR1 is MGHRA and CDR2 YSYEKL. Germline trimming cut 1 base from V and 10 bases from J; bases unmatched to any gene: 11. This CDR3 is 16 amino acids long. CDR3 amino acids: CASSQVPQRGAHEQFF. The DNA of the CDR3 is TGCGCCAGCAGCCAAGTTCCCCAGCGGGGGGCCCACGAGCAGTTCTTC.

This chain joins TRBV20-1 and TRBJ1-1; D may be TRBD1 (6 bases). The CDR3 length is 18 residues. The ends were cut back, 1 base at V and 1 base at J, with 22 bases in the middle. CDR1 and CDR2 from the germline V gene are DFQATT and SNEGSKA (reference sequence). The CDR3 loop is CSARGPPWGRGQNTEAFF. CDR3 DNA: TGCAGTGCTAGAGGCCCCCCTTGGGGGCGGGGGCAGAACACTGAAGCTTTCTTT.

Many counts were recorded for this clonotype. CDR3: CSAASVYHNEQFF. CDR3 DNA sequence: TGCAGTGCTGCTAGCGTATATCACAATGAGCAGTTCTTC. The genes are TRBV20-1 and TRBJ2-1; a possible D gene is TRBD2 (6 bases). CDR1 and CDR2 from the germline V gene are DFQATT and SNEGSKA (reference sequence). CDR3 length: 13 residues. Trimming cost V 5 bases and J 5 bases, with 13 bases left between them.

Many counts were recorded for this clonotype. This chain uses TRBV20-1 with TRBJ2-7; no firm D call. CDR3 length: 13 amino acids. The ends were cut back, 6 bases at V and 6 bases at J, with 18 bases in the middle. Germline CDR1 reads DFQATT; CDR2 reads SNEGSKA (reference sequence). The CDR3 DNA reads TGCAGTGCCCATACAAGGACCTCCGGCGAGCAGTACTTC. Its translation: CSAHTRTSGEQYF.

The V gene is TRBV20-1, the J gene TRBJ2-7; TRBD2 matches at 7 bases. This CDR3 is built from 15 residues. Germline V gene sequence: CDR1 DFQATT, CDR2 SNEGSKA (reference sequence). V lost 1 base, J lost 2 bases, and 8 bases stayed unmatched. The CDR3 sequence: CSARALSGRTYEQYF. CDR3 sequence (DNA): TGCAGTGCTAGAGCCCTTAGCGGGCGAACCTACGAGCAGTACTTC.

This clonotype was counted a few times. The chain couples TRBV29-1 to TRBJ2-1; 10 bases align to TRBD2. Per the germline V gene, CDR1 is SQVTM and CDR2 is ANQGSEA. The CDR3 has 16 residues. The J segment lost 5 bases and the V segment lost 0 bases, leaving 7 bases of the junction unmatched. The chain's CDR3 is CSVEDGGTSANNEQFF. CDR3 DNA: TGCAGCGTTGAAGATGGCGGGACTAGCGCTAACAATGAGCAGTTCTTC.